One and the same sample provided the 18 T cell receptor beta chains below, sequenced in a study of T cell responses to AZD1222 COVID-19 vaccine. Measured with immunoSEQ multiplex PCR; TCRdb has only the in-frame clones, and not every one. The sample records approximately 130,000 clones, roughly nine tenths being singletons. The sequences come from peripheral blood, collected on day 0 of AZD1222 vaccination. The receptors were sampled from an adult in good health.

This clone was seen only a few times. The genes are TRBV19 and TRBJ1-5; TRBD1 might be the D (6 bases). The CDR3 extends over 13 amino acids. V was cut by 7 bases and J by 6 bases, with 13 bases left in between. The germline V gene encodes CDR1 LNHDA and CDR2 SQIVND (reference sequence). This chain's CDR3 is CASNQGGGQPQHF. Here the CDR3 DNA reads TGTGCCAGTAATCAGGGAGGGGGTCAGCCCCAGCATTTT.

The chain combines TRBV9 with TRBJ2-3; a possible D gene is TRBD2 (5 bases). CDR1 and CDR2 (germline): SGDLS, YYNGEE. This CDR3 has 15 residues. The V gene lost 0 bases and the J gene lost 2 bases, with 10 bases spanning the gap. The CDR3 loop reads CASSVGGRPTDTQYF. CDR3 nucleotides: TGTGCCAGCAGCGTAGGCGGGCGCCCCACAGATACGCAGTATTTT.

The gene calls are TRBV7-8 and TRBJ1-6; tentative D call: TRBD1 (5 bases). The germline V gene has CDR1 SGHVS and CDR2 FQNEAQ. Trimming removed 0 bases at V and 3 bases at J, with 12 bases between. CDR3 size: 17 residues. CDR3 region: CASSLAQGEGYNSPLHF. The CDR3 nucleotides read TGTGCCAGCAGCTTAGCTCAGGGTGAGGGCTATAATTCACCCCTCCACTTT.

The gene calls are TRBV10-3 and TRBJ1-1, with D possibly being TRBD1 (6 bases). Germline values: CDR1 ENHRY, CDR2 SYGVKD. This CDR3 is built from 12 residues. Trimming took 6 bases from V and 6 from J, leaving 11 bases between them. This CDR3 reads CAISHPGAEAFF. The CDR3 nucleotides read TGTGCCATCAGCCACCCAGGGGCTGAAGCTTTCTTT.

In DNA, the CDR3 is TGCGCCAGCAGCTTGGAAATTAGCGGGAGTGATTACGAGCAGTACTTC. Residues: CASSLEISGSDYEQYF. The V gene is TRBV5-1, the J gene TRBJ2-7, with 9 bases identical to TRBD2. This CDR3 comprises 16 residues. Germline trimming cut 0 bases from V and 4 bases from J; bases unmatched to any gene: 8. CDR1 is SGHRS and CDR2 is YFSETQ in the germline V gene.

The V and J genes are TRBV12-5 and TRBJ1-1; D is unclear. Per germline, CDR1 LGHNT and CDR2 FRNRAP. CDR3 length: 11 residues. V was pared by 1 base and J by 5 bases, with 2 bases between. The CDR3 DNA is TGTGCTAGTGGTTTGGGTACTGAAGCTTTCTTT. Translation: CASGLGTEAFF.

A single count supports this clone. The chain joins TRBV19 to TRBJ2-1; D unresolved. Deletions cut 3 bases from V and 9 bases from J, with 21 bases between. In germline, CDR1 is LNHDA, CDR2 SQIVND (reference sequence). The CDR3 is 16 amino acids. The CDR3 sequence: CASSIRLVSPGGEQFF. The CDR3, as DNA: TGTGCCAGTAGTATCCGTCTGGTCAGTCCTGGCGGTGAGCAGTTCTTC. Using reference TRBV19 and TRBJ2-1 for the parts outside the CDR3, the full variable domain is DGGITQSPKYLFRKEGQNVTLSCEQNLNHDAMYWYRQDPGQGLRLIYYSQIVNDFQKGDIAEGYSVSREKKESFPLTVTSAQKNPTAFYLCASSIRLVSPGGEQFFGPGTRLTVL.

The genes are TRBV28 and TRBJ1-1, with D hard to call. CDR1 and CDR2 from the germline V gene are MDHEN and SYDVKM. The ends were cut back, 6 bases at V and 8 bases at J, with 13 bases in the middle. The CDR3 totals 12 residues. The DNA for the CDR3 is TGTGCCAGCAGGCGCCCCACAAGAGAAGCTTTCTTT. Translation: CASRRPTREAFF. Full variable domain (missing parts from reference TRBV28 and TRBJ1-1): DVKVTQSSRYLVKRTGEKVFLECVQDMDHENMFWYRQDPGLGLRLIYFSYDVKMKEKGDIPEGYSVSREKKERFSLILESASTNQTSMYLCASRRPTREAFFGQGTRLTVV.

This chain links TRBV5-1 with TRBJ2-1; D is unclear. Germline V CDR1 and CDR2: SGHRS, YFSETQ. This CDR3 spans 13 amino acids. Deletions cut 0 bases from V and 12 bases from J, with 13 bases between. The DNA of the CDR3 is TGCGCCAGCAGCTTGGAAATCCGTCGGAGGCAGTTCTTC. It encodes CASSLEIRRRQFF.

The V call is TRBV15, the J call TRBJ1-1, with D possibly matching TRBD1 (5 bases). In germline, CDR1 is LNHNV, CDR2 YYDKDF (reference sequence). This CDR3 contains 14 residues. Trimming cost V 8 bases and J 5 bases, with 18 bases left between them. In DNA, the CDR3 is TGTGCCACCTCCTTTTCGGGGGGGAGGACTGAAGCTTTCTTT. Protein: CATSFSGGRTEAFF.

The rearrangement uses TRBV7-2 and TRBJ2-1; D perhaps matches TRBD1 (5 bases). The V gene lost 1 base and the J gene lost 9 bases, with 13 bases spanning the gap. The CDR3 spans 14 residues. Germline CDR1 reads SGHTA; CDR2 reads FQGNSA. CDR3 amino acids: CASSLDAGFGEQFF. DNA for the CDR3: TGTGCCAGCAGCTTAGACGCAGGGTTTGGTGAGCAGTTCTTC. Variable domain in full (rest from reference TRBV7-2 and TRBJ2-1): GAGVSQSPSNKVTEKGKDVELRCDPISGHTALYWYRQSLGQGLEFLIYFQGNSAPDKSGLPSDRFSAERTGGSVSTLTIQRTQQEDSAVYLCASSLDAGFGEQFFGPGTRLTVL.

The chain is built from TRBV3-1 (or the pseudogene TRBV3-2) and TRBJ1-1; D gene ambiguous. Germline loops: CDR1 LGHDT, CDR2 YNNKEL (reference sequence). V was clipped by 2 bases and J by 1 base, with 17 bases between them. The CDR3 has 17 residues. The CDR3 sequence: CASSQLGSPTGNTEAFF. The CDR3 nucleotides are TGTGCCAGCAGCCAATTGGGGTCACCAACGGGGAACACTGAAGCTTTCTTT.

The chain links TRBV9 to TRBJ2-3; the match to TRBD1 covers 9 bases. This CDR3 is built from 16 residues. Per the germline V gene, CDR1 is SGDLS and CDR2 is YYNGEE. Losses at the gene ends were 2 bases for V and 3 bases for J; bases not matched to a gene: 7. CDR3 bases: TGTGCCAGCAGCGTCGACCCGGGACAGGGAACAGATACGCAGTATTTT. Translation gives CASSVDPGQGTDTQYF.

V gene TRBV27 combines with J gene TRBJ1-1; 7 nucleotides align to TRBD1. Germline CDR1 reads MNHEY; CDR2 reads SMNVEV (reference sequence). This CDR3 has 13 amino acids. The junction had 8 bases not matched to a gene; V was cut back by 5 bases and J by 8 bases. The CDR3 nucleotides are TGTGCCAGCAGTCCTACAGGGGATAGGGAAGCTTTCTTT. It specifies CASSPTGDREAFF.

The chain joins TRBV3-1 (or the pseudogene TRBV3-2) to TRBJ1-6; D not resolved. The CDR3 loop spans 14 amino acids. Germline CDR1 LGHDT, CDR2 YNNKEL (reference sequence). V was cut by 3 bases and J by 10 bases, with 13 bases left in between. The CDR3 sequence is CASSQYPSSSPLHF. The CDR3 DNA is TGTGCCAGCAGCCAGTACCCGAGTTCCTCACCCCTCCACTTT.

The CDR3 DNA reads as TGCGCCAGCAGTGTGGGACAGGGTTACTACAATGAGCAGTTCTTC. Residues: CASSVGQGYYNEQFF. The chain links TRBV10-1 to TRBJ2-1; 9 bases are a match to TRBD1. This CDR3 comprises 15 residues. Trimming cost V 4 bases and J 3 bases; bases outside gene matches: 4. Germline CDR1 WNHNN, CDR2 SYGVQD (reference sequence).

The rearrangement uses TRBV12-3 or TRBV12-4 and TRBJ2-3; no clear D gene. Trimming stripped 0 bases from V and 8 bases from J, with 3 bases between. This CDR3 spans 11 amino acids. CDR3 DNA sequence: TGTGCCAGCAGTTTAGCGACTACGCAGTATTTT. Translation gives CASSLATTQYF.

This clone was seen a single time. The chain carries TRBV2 and TRBJ2-5; a weak D match, TRBD2 (5 bases). The CDR3 is 13 residues long. Trimming shortened V by 3 bases and J by 2 bases, and 7 bases separated the two germline ends. The germline gives CDR1 SNHLY, CDR2 FYNNEI. The CDR3 region has the DNA TGTGCCAGCAGTGAGGGGAGTCAAGAGACCCAGTACTTC. Its protein product is CASSEGSQETQYF.